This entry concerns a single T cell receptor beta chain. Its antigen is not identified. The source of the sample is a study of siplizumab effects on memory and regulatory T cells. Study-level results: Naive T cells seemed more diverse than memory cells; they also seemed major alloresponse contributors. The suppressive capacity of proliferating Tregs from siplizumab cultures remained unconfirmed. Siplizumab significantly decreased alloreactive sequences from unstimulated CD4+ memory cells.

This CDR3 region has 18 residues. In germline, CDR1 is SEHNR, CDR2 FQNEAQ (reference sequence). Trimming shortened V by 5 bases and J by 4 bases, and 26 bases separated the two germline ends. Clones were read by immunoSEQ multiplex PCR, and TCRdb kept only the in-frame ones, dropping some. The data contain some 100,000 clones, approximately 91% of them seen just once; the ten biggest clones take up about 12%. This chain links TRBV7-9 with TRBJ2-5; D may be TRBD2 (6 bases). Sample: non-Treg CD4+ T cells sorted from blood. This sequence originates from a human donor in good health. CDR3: CASSRPGFAGRYLETQYF. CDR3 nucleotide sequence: TGTGCCAGCAGCCGCCCGGGTTTCGCAGGGAGGTATCTAGAGACCCAGTACTTC.